These 17 T cell receptor beta chains came from one sample sequenced in a study of blood T cell repertoires in COVID-19. The method was immunoSEQ multiplex PCR; TCRdb's version includes in-frame clones alone and lacks a portion of them. This table has 40,000 to 60,000 clones, about 83% appearing once. The sample consisted of peripheral blood. The receptors were gathered from a human donor in a cohort sampled during active COVID-19.

The chain couples TRBV27 to TRBJ1-2, with 7 bases that match TRBD1. CDR3 length: 13 amino acids. J lost 5 bases, V lost 3 bases, and 3 bases had no gene match. CDR1 and CDR2 (germline): MNHEY, SMNVEV (reference sequence). The CDR3 region has the DNA TGTGCCAGCAGTTTGGGCAGGGGGTATGGCTACACCTTC. Its protein is CASSLGRGYGYTF.

This sequence joins TRBV6-1 and TRBJ1-6; maybe TRBD1 (6 bases). With 4 bases removed from V and 0 bases from J, the gap between germline ends came to 16 bases. This CDR3 is 18 amino acids long. Germline values: CDR1 MNHNS, CDR2 SASEGT. The chain's CDR3 is CASSGPIRGSSYNSPLHF. CDR3 nucleotides: TGTGCCAGCAGTGGTCCGATAAGGGGGAGCTCCTATAATTCACCCCTCCACTTT.

The chain uses TRBV7-2 and TRBJ2-3; the match to TRBD2 covers 7 bases. Germline V lookup: CDR1 SGHTA, CDR2 FQGNSA. Losses at the gene ends were 3 bases for V and 0 bases for J; bases not matched to a gene: 9. This CDR3 has 17 amino acids. The CDR3 sequence is CASSFGLAGQSTDTQYF. In DNA form, the CDR3 reads TGTGCCAGCAGCTTCGGGTTAGCGGGCCAAAGCACAGATACGCAGTATTTT. Full variable domain (missing parts from reference TRBV7-2 and TRBJ2-3): GAGVSQSPSNKVTEKGKDVELRCDPISGHTALYWYRQSLGQGLEFLIYFQGNSAPDKSGLPSDRFSAERTGGSVSTLTIQRTQQEDSAVYLCASSFGLAGQSTDTQYFGPGTRLTVL.

This chain links TRBV12-5 with TRBJ2-2, with D perhaps matching TRBD2 (5 bases). This CDR3 spans 17 amino acids. Deletions cut 3 bases from V and 6 bases from J, with 20 bases between. Looked up from germline, CDR1 is LGHNT and CDR2 is FRNRAP. CDR3 sequence (DNA): TGTGCTAGTGGTTTCGGGGTCGCAGGAGATCTAGCCGGGGAGCTGTTTTTT. This sequence encodes CASGFGVAGDLAGELFF.

The J gene is TRBJ1-5, the V gene TRBV20-1; the match to TRBD1 covers 7 bases. Unmatched junction bases numbered 3, after V lost 3 bases and J lost 4 bases. There are 13 residues in the CDR3. The germline gives CDR1 DFQATT, CDR2 SNEGSKA (reference sequence). CDR3 DNA sequence: TGCAGTGCTAGTGGGACAGAGAATCAGCCCCAGCATTTT. Protein sequence: CSASGTENQPQHF.

A few counts support this clone. The rearrangement joins TRBV3-1 (or the pseudogene TRBV3-2) to TRBJ2-5; maybe TRBD1 (6 bases). The CDR3 consists of 16 residues. CDR1 LGHDT and CDR2 YNNKEL come from the germline V gene (reference sequence). V shed 0 bases and J shed 4 bases, with 15 bases lying between them. The CDR3 nucleotides are TGTGCCAGCAGCCAAGATCCGCCAGGGGCGGGAGAGACCCAGTACTTC. Translation: CASSQDPPGAGETQYF.

The gene calls are TRBV7-2 and TRBJ2-5, with 11 bases lining up with TRBD2. The CDR3 runs 14 residues. Germline V gives CDR1 SGHTA, CDR2 FQGNSA. Trimming at V came to 7 bases and at J to 5 bases, leaving 6 bases not matched to a gene. The DNA for the CDR3 is TGTGCCAGCATGGCTAGCGGGGGGTTCGAGACCCAGTACTTC. This sequence encodes CASMASGGFETQYF. Full variable domain (rest looked up from reference TRBV7-2 and TRBJ2-5): GAGVSQSPSNKVTEKGKDVELRCDPISGHTALYWYRQSLGQGLEFLIYFQGNSAPDKSGLPSDRFSAERTGGSVSTLTIQRTQQEDSAVYLCASMASGGFETQYFGPGTRLLVL.

This chain uses TRBV27 with TRBJ1-1, with D possibly TRBD1 on 5 matching bases. Germline V gene data show CDR1 as MNHEY and CDR2 as SMNVEV (reference sequence). V was trimmed by 1 base and J by 1 base, leaving 7 bases between them. The CDR3 has 14 amino acids. The CDR3 is CASSLWTPNTEAFF. The CDR3, as DNA: TGTGCCAGCAGTTTATGGACACCGAACACTGAAGCTTTCTTT.

This chain links TRBV5-6 with TRBJ1-1; D might be TRBD1 (5 bases). This CDR3 region has 16 residues. Between the trimmed V and J ends, which lost 0 bases and 4 bases, there was a span of 16 bases. CDR1 and CDR2 from the germline V gene are SGHDT and YYEEEE. The CDR3 loop reads CASSLVRSGRGTEAFF. In DNA, the CDR3 is TGTGCCAGCAGCTTGGTTCGGTCTGGAAGGGGCACTGAAGCTTTCTTT.

The genes are TRBV6-1 and TRBJ1-6; 11 bases map to TRBD1. Germline values: CDR1 MNHNS, CDR2 SASEGT. This CDR3 has 15 amino acids. The V gene end was trimmed by 0 bases and the J gene end by 10 bases; junction bases not matched to a gene: 2. CDR3 nucleotide sequence: TGTGCCAGCAGTGAAGCTGGGACAGGGGGATCACCCCTCCACTTT. Translation: CASSEAGTGGSPLHF.

The gene calls are TRBV2 and TRBJ2-7; D not resolved. This CDR3 comprises 13 residues. The V gene lost 2 bases and the J gene lost 2 bases, with 7 bases spanning the gap. Germline CDR1 and CDR2: SNHLY and FYNNEI. The CDR3 sequence: CASSETPAYEQYF. The DNA of the CDR3 is TGTGCCAGCAGTGAAACCCCAGCCTACGAGCAGTACTTC.

The rearrangement joins TRBV2 to TRBJ2-7, with TRBD2 as a possible D gene (6 bases). V dropped 3 bases and J dropped 3 bases, with 12 bases sitting between them. Germline lookup yields CDR1 SNHLY and CDR2 FYNNEI. The CDR3 totals 14 residues. CDR3 protein: CASSEQGGNYEQYF. Written as DNA, the CDR3 is TGTGCCAGCAGTGAGCAGGGAGGTAACTACGAGCAGTACTTC.

V is TRBV6-5 and J is TRBJ2-2, with D tentatively TRBD2 (6 bases). The CDR3 loop spans 13 amino acids. The germline gives CDR1 MNHEY, CDR2 SVGAGI. Deletions cut 8 bases from V and 1 base from J, with 8 bases between. The CDR3: CASGGMNTGELFF. The DNA for the CDR3 is TGTGCCAGCGGGGGGATGAACACCGGGGAGCTGTTTTTT.

This clone was observed once. The genes are TRBV6-6 and TRBJ1-1; no clear D. Looked up from germline, CDR1 is MNHNY and CDR2 is SVGAGI (reference sequence). Trimming stripped 0 bases from V and 1 base from J, with 6 bases between. The CDR3 covers 14 residues. The CDR3 region has the DNA TGTGCCAGCAGTTACTCGCCAGGGAACACTGAAGCTTTCTTT. This encodes CASSYSPGNTEAFF.

The rearrangement joins TRBV6-6 to TRBJ1-1; the match to TRBD1 covers 7 bases. The CDR3 has 14 residues. Germline V gene data show CDR1 as MNHNY and CDR2 as SVGAGI (reference sequence). The V segment lost 7 bases and the J segment 1 base; nucleotides outside the gene matches: 6. The CDR3 spells CASTLTGKNTEAFF. DNA for the CDR3: TGTGCCAGCACCCTGACAGGGAAGAACACTGAAGCTTTCTTT.

This rearrangement joins TRBV6-5 to TRBJ1-1; D is possibly TRBD1 (6 bases). With 0 bases removed from V and 1 base from J, the gap between germline ends came to 12 bases. Germline loops: CDR1 MNHEY, CDR2 SVGAGI. The CDR3 has 16 residues. CDR3 region: CASSYSRGPKNTEAFF. The CDR3 DNA sequence: TGTGCCAGCAGTTACTCGCGGGGGCCCAAGAACACTGAAGCTTTCTTT.

This clone came up once. J is TRBJ2-7 and V is TRBV27, with 7 nucleotides matching TRBD1. J lost 2 bases, V lost 6 bases, and 10 bases had no gene match. Germline-derived CDR1 and CDR2 are MNHEY and SMNVEV (reference sequence). This CDR3 comprises 15 residues. The CDR3 DNA reads as TGTGCCAGCAGGTCTGGACAGGTCCGGACCTACGAGCAGTACTTC. This gives the protein CASRSGQVRTYEQYF.